This T cell receptor beta chain was identified in a study of cytomegalovirus exposure and HLA in healthy donors. Overall study context: A subsequent analysis reported that the roughly 120 validation repertoires were produced on the same platform that had also been used for the 666 first-cohort repertoires.

This CDR3 comprises 15 residues. The V segment lost 3 bases and the J segment 8 bases; nucleotides outside the gene matches: 7. Germline V gene lookup returns CDR1 SNHLY and CDR2 FYNNEI. Using immunoSEQ multiplex PCR, the repertoire was profiled, and TCRdb retains in-frame clones only, with some absent. The table includes roughly 120,000 clones, approximately 87% detected once. The sequence was obtained from a woman aged 25 to 45 in good health and CMV-seropositive. The sample consisted of PBMCs. The rearrangement links TRBV2 to TRBJ2-3; 11 bases map to TRBD2. The CDR3 loop is CASSETSGAVGTQYF. CDR3 nucleotide sequence: TGTGCCAGCAGTGAGACTAGCGGGGCTGTCGGTACGCAGTATTTT.